One sample yielded the 8 T cell receptor beta chains listed below, sequenced in a study of human T cells and chemical hapten exposure. MiXCR was run by TCRdb on the RACE reads, yielding one entry per CDR3 protein. The data contain tens of thousands of distinct CDR3 sequences, under 15% of them seen just once; the ten biggest clones take up approximately 5%. Documented time point: patch test 3, about 24 weeks after DPC sensitization. Treatment given: therapeutic diphenylcyclopropenone sensitization with weekly scalp DPC. The input for sequencing was whole blood, taken in connection with sensitization to the hapten diphenylcyclopropenone (DPC). These receptors all stem from a woman aged 45-65 years with alopecia areata. Some clones in this sample may be carry-over from other donors' samples.

At least ten counts were recorded for this clonotype. This rearrangement joins TRBV14 to TRBJ1-2, with a tentative D call TRBD1 (5 bases). The germline V gene has CDR1 SGHDN and CDR2 FVKESK. V was clipped by 1 base and J by 8 bases, with 23 bases between them. The CDR3 runs 17 residues. The DNA of the CDR3 is TGTGCCAGCAGCCAAGGGGAGGACACCCTTGTGGGGAAAGGCTACACCTTC. Protein: CASSQGEDTLVGKGYTF. The full variable domain, with the rest looked up from reference TRBV14 and TRBJ1-2, is EAGVTQFPSHSVIEKGQTVTLRCDPISGHDNLYWYRRVMGKEIKFLLHFVKESKQDESGMPNNRFLAERTGGTYSTLKVQPAELEDSGVYFCASSQGEDTLVGKGYTFGSGTRLTVV.

Points on this clonotype: This may come from a read error, since a much larger clone is one base off. The conserved phenylalanine or tryptophan is not found at the CDR3 terminus, so this likely reflects a read error. This chain uses TRBV30 with TRBJ2-3; D may be TRBD1 or TRBD2 (5 bases each). The CDR3 consists of 14 residues. V gave up 0 bases and J gave up 0 bases, with 7 bases separating them. Germline values: CDR1 GTSNPN, CDR2 SVGIG (reference sequence). The DNA of the CDR3 is TGTGCCTGGAGTGTTGGGGGTAGCACAGATACGCAGTATTTA. Translation: CAWSVGGSTDTQYL.

This clonotype was seen ten or more times. The chain links TRBV4-1 to TRBJ1-1; 11 bases fit TRBD1. V lost 4 bases to trimming and J lost 5 bases; unmatched junction nucleotides: 9. Per the germline V gene, CDR1 is MGHRA and CDR2 is YSYEKL. The CDR3 has 16 residues. CDR3 sequence reads: CASSRISGTGGTEAFF. The CDR3 bases are TGCGCCAGCAGCCGGATCTCCGGGACAGGGGGTACTGAAGCTTTCTTT.

There are many counts of this clonotype. V gene TRBV11-2 combines with J gene TRBJ2-5; D uncertain. Germline V CDR1 and CDR2: SGHAT, FQNNGV. V was pared by 5 bases and J by 7 bases, with 17 bases between. The CDR3 has 14 amino acids. The CDR3 is CASSRSVGLWTQYF. The DNA for the CDR3 is TGTGCCAGCAGCCGTAGTGTTGGCCTATGGACCCAGTACTTC.

The chain recombines TRBV10-2 with TRBJ1-1; D is uncertain. V was clipped by 2 bases and J by 0 bases, with 10 bases between them. This CDR3 comprises 15 residues. Germline-derived CDR1 and CDR2 are WSHSY and SAAADI. The CDR3 nucleotides are TGCGCCAGCAGTGAGGTAAACAGCATGAACACTGAAGCTTTCTTT. It is translated as CASSEVNSMNTEAFF.

This clonotype was seen ten or more times. The rearrangement links TRBV11-2 to TRBJ2-2; 7 nucleotides align to TRBD1. This CDR3 has 12 amino acids. The germline V gene has CDR1 SGHAT and CDR2 FQNNGV. V lost 6 bases to trimming and J lost 6 bases; unmatched junction nucleotides: 1. The CDR3: CASRTGPGELFF. The CDR3 DNA reads as TGTGCCAGCAGGACAGGGCCCGGGGAGCTGTTTTTT.

This clonotype was detected ten times or more. This chain links TRBV11-2 with TRBJ2-3; the match to TRBD2 covers 12 bases. This CDR3 has 20 amino acids. Per germline, CDR1 SGHAT and CDR2 FQNNGV. V dropped 2 bases and J dropped 1; count of bases not matched to a gene: 13. CDR3 sequence reads: CASSLIGLAGGVVGTDTQYF. The CDR3 bases are TGTGCCAGCAGCTTAATAGGCCTAGCGGGAGGGGTTGTTGGCACAGATACGCAGTATTTT.

In its sample, this clonotype was seen many times. The rearrangement joins TRBV11-2 to TRBJ2-7; 9 bases agree with TRBD1. The CDR3 is 14 residues long. The germline CDR1 and CDR2 sequences are SGHAT and FQNNGV. J was trimmed by 3 bases and V by 7 bases; bases with no gene match: 7. DNA for the CDR3: TGTGCCAGCACCCCGGGACAGGGTCTCTACGAGCAGTACTTC. Its protein is CASTPGQGLYEQYF.